The subject of this entry is one T cell receptor (beta chain). The antigen is unknown. This sample stems from a study of spatial heterogeneity in lung cancer. Study background: Consistently, beta-chain sequences turned up in larger numbers than alpha-chain sequences did. General study findings and limits: In tumors, expanded intratumoral alpha and beta TCR counts tracked mutation counts.

The time point here: sample taken at primary tumor resection. Whole RNA came from tumor, nontumor lung or frozen PBMC and was sequenced without being sorted. The trim removed 0 bases at V and 1 base at J, leaving 6 bases unmatched. Germline values: CDR1 SEHNR, CDR2 FQNEAQ (reference sequence). The CDR3 sequence is 17 residues long. MiXCR, applied by TCRdb to the 5' RACE reads, yields one record per CDR3 protein. The sample has tens of thousands of distinct CDR3 sequences; 15% are singletons. The input for sequencing was lung tumor tissue, taken at surgery. This sequence joins TRBV7-9 and TRBJ2-4; 7 positions match TRBD2. This clonotype was obtained from a female donor with early-stage non-small cell lung cancer. The CDR3 coding sequence is TGTGCCAGCAGCTTAGCCCTTTCCGGGAGGGCCAAAAACATTCAGTACTTC. Translating gives CASSLALSGRAKNIQYF.